The 17 T cell receptor beta chains below come from one sample, sequenced in a study of CD8 T cells in Susac syndrome. After extraction with the RNeasy kit, roughly 0.45 to 1 ug of the RNA was reverse transcribed using random hexamers. TCRdb fed the immunoSEQ multiplex PCR reads into MiXCR, producing one record per CDR3 protein. Seen here are about 440,000 distinct CDR3 sequences, 75% to 90% observed once, and the top ten hold roughly 0.1%. The source material was CD8+ T cells from PBMCs. These receptors were collected from a human donor with multiple sclerosis.

The gene calls are TRBV6-5 and TRBJ2-1; TRBD2 aligns across 7 bases. The V gene end was trimmed by 8 bases and the J gene end by 1 base; junction bases not matched to a gene: 5. Looked up from germline, CDR1 is MNHEY and CDR2 is SVGAGI. CDR3 length equals 14 residues. For the CDR3, the DNA is TGTGCCAGCGTCCCTAGCGGTTCCTACAATGAGCAGTTCTTC. Translation: CASVPSGSYNEQFF.

This rearrangement joins TRBV6-1 to TRBJ2-2; 7 nucleotides agree with TRBD1. The CDR3 is made up of 14 amino acids. Unmatched junction bases numbered 6, after V lost 6 bases and J lost 5 bases. The germline V gene has CDR1 MNHNS and CDR2 SASEGT. DNA of the CDR3: TGTGCCAGCAGCGGACAGGTCCTAACCGGGGAGCTGTTTTTT. It yields the protein CASSGQVLTGELFF.

This clonotype was observed once. The gene calls are TRBV3-1 and TRBJ2-1; TRBD2 might be the D (6 bases). CDR3 length: 15 amino acids. Germline values: CDR1 LGHDT, CDR2 YNNKEL (reference sequence). The germline V and J ends were trimmed by 1 base and 6 bases, with 13 bases remaining between them. In nucleotides, the CDR3 is TGTGCCAGCAGCCAAGGACTAGTTGTAAGCAATGAGCAGTTCTTC. Protein: CASSQGLVVSNEQFF.

The CDR3 DNA sequence: TGTGCCAGCAGCCGACTTAGCGGGGACACCGGGGAGCTGTTTTTT. Residues: CASSRLSGDTGELFF. The chain combines TRBV7-2 with TRBJ2-2, with 8 bases fitting TRBD2. CDR1 is SGHTA and CDR2 is FQGNSA in the germline V gene. The CDR3 is made up of 15 amino acids. Trimming at V came to 5 bases and at J to 3 bases, leaving 5 bases not matched to a gene. Full variable domain (outside the CDR3, taken from reference TRBV7-2 and TRBJ2-2): GAGVSQSPSNKVTEKGKDVELRCDPISGHTALYWYRQSLGQGLEFLIYFQGNSAPDKSGLPSDRFSAERTGGSVSTLTIQRTQQEDSAVYLCASSRLSGDTGELFFGEGSRLTVL.

A few counts support this clonotype. The chain links TRBV3-1 to TRBJ1-1; no clear D gene. This CDR3 has 16 amino acids. Trimming cost V 10 bases and J 3 bases, with 24 bases left between them. CDR1 and CDR2 from the germline V gene are LGHDT and YNNKEL (reference sequence). The CDR3 reads CAKSLPVRVGDTEAFF. The CDR3 coding sequence is TGTGCCAAATCTCTACCCGTAAGGGTTGGGGACACTGAAGCTTTCTTT.

Only a few counts were recorded for this clonotype. The rearrangement uses TRBV27 and TRBJ1-1; unclear D gene. The length of the CDR3 is 13 residues. Germline V gene data show CDR1 as MNHEY and CDR2 as SMNVEV (reference sequence). Trimming removed 4 bases from V and 0 bases from J, with 6 bases in between. CDR3 region: CASSWTVNTEAFF. The CDR3 DNA reads TGTGCCAGCAGTTGGACGGTGAACACTGAAGCTTTCTTT.

The chain carries TRBV7-9 and TRBJ2-3; no definite D call. The V end was cut by 2 bases, the J end by 0 bases, with 12 bases between. The CDR3 runs 16 residues. Germline V gene sequence: CDR1 SEHNR, CDR2 FQNEAQ (reference sequence). CDR3 coding DNA: TGTGCCAGCAGCTTAATTTCAGGCGGAAGCACAGATACGCAGTATTTT. Its protein is CASSLISGGSTDTQYF.

The genes are TRBV7-9 and TRBJ1-1; tentatively, D is TRBD1 (5 bases). CDR1 and CDR2 (germline): SEHNR, FQNEAQ (reference sequence). V was clipped by 5 bases and J by 1 base, with 14 bases between them. The CDR3 covers 15 residues. The CDR3 protein is CASSQAGGRNTEAFF. In DNA form, the CDR3 reads TGTGCCAGCAGCCAAGCGGGGGGACGGAACACTGAAGCTTTCTTT. The full variable domain, in which reference TRBV7-9 and TRBJ1-1 provide the parts outside the CDR3, is DTGVSQNPRHKITKRGQNVTFRCDPISEHNRLYWYRQTLGQGPEFLTYFQNEAQLEKSRLLSDRFSAERPKGSFSTLEIQRTEQGDSAMYLCASSQAGGRNTEAFFGQGTRLTVV.

V is TRBV29-1 and J is TRBJ2-3; the match to TRBD2 covers 7 bases. CDR1 is SQVTM and CDR2 is ANQGSEA in the germline V gene. The length of the CDR3 is 14 residues. V shed 7 bases and J 0 bases; nucleotides not matched to a gene: 7. CDR3 residues: CSAESGLSTDTQYF. The DNA for the CDR3 is TGCAGCGCCGAATCGGGACTAAGCACAGATACGCAGTATTTT.

This rearrangement joins TRBV10-1 to TRBJ1-1; the match to TRBD1 covers 8 bases. The trim removed 4 bases at V and 0 bases at J, leaving 16 bases unmatched. The CDR3 loop spans 19 amino acids. CDR1 and CDR2 (germline): WNHNN, SYGVQD (reference sequence). The DNA for the CDR3 is TGCGCCAGCAGTGCCACGAGCGAGACAGGGGTCTATTTGAACACTGAAGCTTTCTTT. Amino acid sequence: CASSATSETGVYLNTEAFF.

The chain employs TRBV12-3 or TRBV12-4 and TRBJ1-5, with a possible D match to TRBD1 (6 bases). Trimming pared 4 bases from V and 3 bases from J, leaving 13 bases between. The CDR3 is 15 amino acids. In DNA form, the CDR3 reads TGTGCCAGCAGTTACACCGGACAGAACAATCAGCCCCAGCATTTT. Protein sequence: CASSYTGQNNQPQHF.

This clonotype was picked up one time. The chain carries TRBV5-1 and TRBJ2-7; possible D gene TRBD1, 6 bases. The V end lost 5 bases, the J end lost 3 bases, and 15 bases lay between the germline ends. The CDR3 totals 14 residues. From germline, CDR1 is SGHRS and CDR2 YFSETQ. The CDR3 DNA reads TGCGCCAGCAGACGGACAGAAGAGAACTACGAGCAGTACTTC. Translating gives CASRRTEENYEQYF. Combining the CDR3 with reference TRBV5-1 and TRBJ2-7 gives the whole variable domain KAGVTQTPRYLIKTRGQQVTLSCSPISGHRSVSWYQQTPGQGLQFLFEYFSETQRNKGNFPGRFSGRQFSNSRSEMNVSTLELGDSALYLCASRRTEENYEQYFGPGTRLTVT.

The chain recombines TRBV7-9 with TRBJ1-2; D is undetermined. This CDR3 is 12 amino acids long. The germline gives CDR1 SEHNR, CDR2 FQNEAQ (reference sequence). Trimming cost V 3 bases and J 8 bases, with 10 bases left between them. The CDR3 DNA follows: TGTGCCAGCAGCTTCAGCTCTGGGGGCTACACCTTC. This sequence encodes CASSFSSGGYTF.

The chain recombines TRBV10-1 with TRBJ2-1, with D maybe TRBD2 (5 bases). The V and J ends lost 3 bases and 5 bases respectively, with 14 bases between them. Germline V gene lookup returns CDR1 WNHNN and CDR2 SYGVQD (reference sequence). There are 15 residues in the CDR3. The CDR3 bases are TGCGCCAGCAGTGAATGGCTAGCCGATAACAATGAGCAGTTCTTC. This codes for CASSEWLADNNEQFF.

This clonotype turned up a few times. The rearrangement joins TRBV12-3 or TRBV12-4 to TRBJ1-5; no reliable D call. V was pared by 3 bases and J by 6 bases, with 12 bases between. The CDR3 runs to 14 residues. This CDR3 is CASSFGIGVQPQHF. The CDR3 coding sequence is TGTGCCAGCAGTTTTGGGATCGGGGTTCAGCCCCAGCATTTT.

The chain employs TRBV2 and TRBJ2-7; D may be TRBD1 (6 bases). V lost 11 bases and J 5 bases, leaving 10 bases between the germline ends. Germline V gene sequence: CDR1 SNHLY, CDR2 FYNNEI. This CDR3 is 10 amino acids long. CDR3 bases: TGTGCCGGACGGACAGACGAGCAGTACTTC. It translates to CAGRTDEQYF.

The chain employs TRBV11-1 and TRBJ2-1; TRBD2 agrees at 8 bases. Germline values: CDR1 SGHAT, CDR2 FQDESV (reference sequence). V was clipped by 0 bases and J by 8 bases; unmatched bases: 6. The CDR3 runs 15 residues. The CDR3 region has the DNA TGTGCCAGCAGCTTAGCGGGGACTAGTTTCGATGAGCAGTTCTTC. Its protein product is CASSLAGTSFDEQFF.